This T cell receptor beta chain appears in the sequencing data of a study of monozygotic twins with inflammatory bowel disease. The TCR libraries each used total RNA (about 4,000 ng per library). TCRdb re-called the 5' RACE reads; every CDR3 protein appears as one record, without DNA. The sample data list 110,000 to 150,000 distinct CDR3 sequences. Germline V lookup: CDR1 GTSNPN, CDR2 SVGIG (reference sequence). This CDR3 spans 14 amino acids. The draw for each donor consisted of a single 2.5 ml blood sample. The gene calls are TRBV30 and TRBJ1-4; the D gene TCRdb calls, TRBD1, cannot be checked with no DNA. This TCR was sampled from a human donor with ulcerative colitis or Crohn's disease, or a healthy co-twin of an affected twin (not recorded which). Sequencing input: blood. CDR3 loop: CAWSAGTGREKLFF.